A single sample is the source of the 20 T cell receptor beta chains below, sequenced in a study of cytomegalovirus exposure and HLA in healthy donors. The study ran its PCR with 60 Vbeta and 13 Jbeta primers. Clones were read by immunoSEQ multiplex PCR, and TCRdb kept only the in-frame ones, dropping some. The repertoire has approximately 52,000 clones, about three quarters of them found once; the top ten carry approximately 2.3%. Sequenced: PBMCs. The receptors derive from a female donor in good health and CMV-seronegative.

On this clone itself: Other DNA sequences of this sample code for an identical CDR3. The chain is built from TRBV5-6 and TRBJ2-3; D might be TRBD2 (6 bases). CDR1 and CDR2 from the germline V gene are SGHDT and YYEEEE. V was trimmed by 4 bases and J by 6 bases, leaving 21 bases between them. The length of the CDR3 is 16 residues. The CDR3 loop is CASSALAVPARDTQYF. CDR3 coding DNA: TGTGCCAGCAGCGCGTTAGCGGTCCCCGCACGTGATACGCAGTATTTT.

The chain is built from TRBV28 and TRBJ2-1; D call uncertain. Germline values: CDR1 MDHEN, CDR2 SYDVKM. The CDR3 consists of 15 residues. V was trimmed by 4 bases and J by 4 bases, leaving 14 bases between them. In nucleotides, the CDR3 is TGTGCCAGCAGTTCCATGCTGGCTGTGTACAATGAGCAGTTCTTC. Translation: CASSSMLAVYNEQFF. Variable domain in full (rest from reference TRBV28 and TRBJ2-1): DVKVTQSSRYLVKRTGEKVFLECVQDMDHENMFWYRQDPGLGLRLIYFSYDVKMKEKGDIPEGYSVSREKKERFSLILESASTNQTSMYLCASSSMLAVYNEQFFGPGTRLTVL.

The table lists this clone with a few counts. The chain is built from TRBV7-9 and TRBJ1-2, with D unclear. CDR1 and CDR2 from the germline V gene are SEHNR and FQNEAQ (reference sequence). This CDR3 comprises 13 residues. Trimming left V 1 base short and J 7 bases short, with 10 bases between. The CDR3 region has the DNA TGTGCCAGCAGCTTAGAAAGCGCCGGTGGCTACACCTTC. Its protein product is CASSLESAGGYTF.

This chain uses TRBV7-3 with TRBJ1-2; TRBD1 is a possible D gene (5 bases). V was trimmed by 2 bases and J by 3 bases, leaving 7 bases between them. The CDR3 extends over 13 amino acids. Germline values: CDR1 SGHTA, CDR2 FQGTGA. CDR3 nucleotide sequence: TGTGCCAGCAGCTTAGACAGCTACTATGGCTACACCTTC. It yields the protein CASSLDSYYGYTF. The entire variable domain, with the rest obtained from reference TRBV7-3 and TRBJ1-2, is as follows: GAGVSQTPSNKVTEKGKYVELRCDPISGHTALYWYRQSLGQGPEFLIYFQGTGAADDSGLPNDRFFAVRPEGSVSTLKIQRTERGDSAVYLCASSLDSYYGYTFGSGTRLTVV.

The rearrangement joins TRBV9 to TRBJ2-6, with a possible D match to TRBD1 (5 bases). Germline CDR1 and CDR2: SGDLS and YYNGEE. V was clipped by 4 bases and J by 2 bases, with 10 bases between them. The CDR3 runs to 15 residues. CDR3 DNA sequence: TGTGCCAGCAGCTACCAGGGCGCTGGGGCCAACGTCCTGACTTTC. Translating it yields CASSYQGAGANVLTF.

This chain joins TRBV6-4 and TRBJ2-5; 8 bases align to TRBD2. The DNA end favors TRBJ2-7, so the J call may be wrong. Germline V gives CDR1 MRHNA, CDR2 SNTAGT. The CDR3 covers 19 residues. This chain's CDR3 is CASSDSFTGRALSPYEQYF. CDR3 DNA: TGTGCCAGCAGTGACTCGTTTACCGGGAGGGCCCTTTCACCCTACGAGCAGTACTTC.

CDR3: CASSLTGGSSYNEQFF. CDR3 in DNA: TGTGCCAGCAGCTTAACTGGCGGGAGCTCCTACAATGAGCAGTTCTTC. The chain recombines TRBV7-3 with TRBJ2-1, with 7 bases identical to TRBD2. J was trimmed by 0 bases and V by 0 bases; bases with no gene match: 2. This CDR3 contains 16 residues. Germline V lookup: CDR1 SGHTA, CDR2 FQGTGA.

In its sample, this clone was seen once. The rearrangement links TRBV7-2 to TRBJ1-4, with a weak D call TRBD1 (5 bases). Trimming cost V 5 bases and J 4 bases, with 14 bases left between them. In germline, CDR1 is SGHTA, CDR2 FQGNSA. This CDR3 is 15 amino acids long. CDR3 protein: CASSPRTYHNEKLFF. In DNA form, the CDR3 reads TGTGCCAGCAGCCCTCGGACATACCATAATGAAAAACTGTTTTTT.

This rearrangement joins TRBV6-5 to TRBJ1-4; tentative D call: TRBD1 (5 bases). Germline CDR1 MNHEY, CDR2 SVGAGI. CDR3 length: 15 residues. V was pared by 0 bases and J by 8 bases, with 13 bases between. CDR3 coding DNA: TGTGCCAGCAGTTACTCCGGCAGGGTAGGCGAAAAACTGTTTTTT. This encodes CASSYSGRVGEKLFF.

This clone was counted between two and nine times. The chain links TRBV5-1 to TRBJ1-4, with D perhaps matching TRBD1 (5 bases). This CDR3 is built from 14 residues. The germline V and J ends were trimmed by 5 bases and 0 bases, with 8 bases remaining between them. The germline V gene has CDR1 SGHRS and CDR2 YFSETQ. DNA for the CDR3: TGCGCCAGCAGTAGACAGCCAACTAATGAAAAACTGTTTTTT. Translated: CASSRQPTNEKLFF.

CDR3 loop: CASSTLTTSAGGTDTQYF. In DNA form, the CDR3 reads TGTGCCAGCAGCACACTCACGACTAGCGCGGGAGGTACAGATACGCAGTATTTT. This sequence joins TRBV4-2 and TRBJ2-3; 8 positions agree with TRBD2. CDR1 is LGHNA and CDR2 is YNFKEQ in the germline V gene. Trimming cost V 5 bases and J 3 bases; bases outside gene matches: 16. The CDR3 loop spans 18 amino acids.

The DNA for the CDR3 is TGTGCCAGCAGCGCCAACGCAGGGGGAAACACAGATACGCAGTATTTT. Protein product: CASSANAGGNTDTQYF. The V and J genes are TRBV7-3 and TRBJ2-3, with 7 bases lining up with TRBD1. This CDR3 contains 16 residues. Germline trimming cut 5 bases from V and 2 bases from J; bases unmatched to any gene: 10. Germline CDR1 reads SGHTA; CDR2 reads FQGTGA.

The V call is TRBV18, the J call TRBJ2-3; 8 bases match TRBD2. Looked up from germline, CDR1 is KGHSH and CDR2 is LQKENI. The trim removed 0 bases at V and 2 bases at J, leaving 4 bases unmatched. CDR3 size: 16 residues. The CDR3 DNA reads TGTGCCAGCTCACCACCGCGGGGGGCCCTCACAGATACGCAGTATTTT. It is translated as CASSPPRGALTDTQYF.

The chain combines TRBV15 with TRBJ1-1, with TRBD1 matching 9 bases. This CDR3 has 15 amino acids. With V trimmed by 3 bases and J by 6 bases, 8 bases remained unmatched. Germline V CDR1 and CDR2: LNHNV, YYDKDF (reference sequence). The CDR3 nucleotides read TGTGCCACCAGCAGGGGAATAGGGACAGGGCCTGAAGCTTTCTTT. Its translation is CATSRGIGTGPEAFF.

This clone was counted once. The gene calls are TRBV6-6 and TRBJ1-1; TRBD1 might be the D (5 bases). This CDR3 spans 15 amino acids. Germline V gives CDR1 MNHNY, CDR2 SVGAGI (reference sequence). The V end was cut by 2 bases, the J end by 6 bases, with 16 bases between. The CDR3 region is CASSYDPGLSPEAFF. CDR3 in DNA: TGTGCCAGCAGTTACGACCCAGGGCTATCCCCTGAAGCTTTCTTT.

The V call is TRBV28, the J call TRBJ1-2, with D perhaps TRBD1 (6 bases). Trimming took 6 bases from V and 5 from J, leaving 16 bases between them. CDR1 and CDR2 (germline): MDHEN, SYDVKM. The length of the CDR3 is 14 residues. CDR3 nucleotides: TGTGCCAGCAGCAGGACCGGGACAAGATATGGCTACACCTTC. This sequence encodes CASSRTGTRYGYTF.

This clone is medium-sized in the sample. The chain has TRBV13 and TRBJ2-7; D ambiguous. This CDR3 has 14 residues. Per germline, CDR1 PRHDT and CDR2 FYEKMQ (reference sequence). V was shortened by 1 base and J by 3 bases, with 10 bases between the two germline ends. The CDR3 coding sequence is TGTGCCAGCAGCTTAGAAGCGATCAACTACGAGCAGTACTTC. Translation: CASSLEAINYEQYF.

V and J are TRBV15 and TRBJ2-7; 8 bases match TRBD1. V was pared by 4 bases and J by 5 bases, with 16 bases of the junction left unmatched. CDR3 length: 17 amino acids. Germline V gene data show CDR1 as LNHNV and CDR2 as YYDKDF (reference sequence). The CDR3 DNA is TGTGCCACCAGCAATAGGACAGGGACGGGGATTGTGAACGAGCAGTACTTC. This gives the protein CATSNRTGTGIVNEQYF.

This sequence joins TRBV2 and TRBJ1-1, with D tentatively TRBD1 (5 bases). From germline, CDR1 is SNHLY and CDR2 FYNNEI. V was shortened by 9 bases and J by 1 base, with 12 bases between the two germline ends. The CDR3 contains 13 residues. CDR3 sequence (DNA): TGTGCCAGTCAGATAGACAGGAACACTGAAGCTTTCTTT. Its translation: CASQIDRNTEAFF.

J is TRBJ2-3 and V is TRBV11-2; 11 bases line up with TRBD2. This CDR3 is built from 16 residues. Germline trimming cut 4 bases from V and 3 bases from J; bases unmatched to any gene: 6. CDR1 and CDR2 from the germline V gene are SGHAT and FQNNGV. DNA for the CDR3: TGTGCCAGCAGCTCCTTAGCGGGGGGGTGGACAGATACGCAGTATTTT. Its translation: CASSSLAGGWTDTQYF.